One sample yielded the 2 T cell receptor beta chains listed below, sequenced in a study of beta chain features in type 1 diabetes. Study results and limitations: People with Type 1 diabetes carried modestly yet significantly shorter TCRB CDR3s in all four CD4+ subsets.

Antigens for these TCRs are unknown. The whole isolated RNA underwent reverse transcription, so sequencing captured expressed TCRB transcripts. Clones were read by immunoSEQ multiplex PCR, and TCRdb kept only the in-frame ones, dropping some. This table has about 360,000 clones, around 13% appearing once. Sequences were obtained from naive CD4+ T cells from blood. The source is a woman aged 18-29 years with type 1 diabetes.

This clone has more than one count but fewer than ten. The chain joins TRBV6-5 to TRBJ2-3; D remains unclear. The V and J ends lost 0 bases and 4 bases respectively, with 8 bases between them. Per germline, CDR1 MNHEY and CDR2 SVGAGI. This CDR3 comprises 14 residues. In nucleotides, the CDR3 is TGTGCCAGCAGTTACTCCTACTCGGCAGATACGCAGTATTTT. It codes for CASSYSYSADTQYF.

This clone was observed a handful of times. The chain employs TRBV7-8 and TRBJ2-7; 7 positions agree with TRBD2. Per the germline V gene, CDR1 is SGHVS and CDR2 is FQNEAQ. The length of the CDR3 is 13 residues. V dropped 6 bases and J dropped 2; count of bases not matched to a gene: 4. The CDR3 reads CASRWGGAYEQYF. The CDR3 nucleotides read TGTGCCAGCAGGTGGGGAGGGGCCTACGAGCAGTACTTC. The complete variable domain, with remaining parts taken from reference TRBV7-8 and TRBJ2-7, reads GAGVSQSPRYKVAKRGQDVALRCDPISGHVSLFWYQQALGQGPEFLTYFQNEAQLDKSGLPSDRFFAERPEGSVSTLKIQRTQQEDSAVYLCASRWGGAYEQYFGPGTRLTVT.